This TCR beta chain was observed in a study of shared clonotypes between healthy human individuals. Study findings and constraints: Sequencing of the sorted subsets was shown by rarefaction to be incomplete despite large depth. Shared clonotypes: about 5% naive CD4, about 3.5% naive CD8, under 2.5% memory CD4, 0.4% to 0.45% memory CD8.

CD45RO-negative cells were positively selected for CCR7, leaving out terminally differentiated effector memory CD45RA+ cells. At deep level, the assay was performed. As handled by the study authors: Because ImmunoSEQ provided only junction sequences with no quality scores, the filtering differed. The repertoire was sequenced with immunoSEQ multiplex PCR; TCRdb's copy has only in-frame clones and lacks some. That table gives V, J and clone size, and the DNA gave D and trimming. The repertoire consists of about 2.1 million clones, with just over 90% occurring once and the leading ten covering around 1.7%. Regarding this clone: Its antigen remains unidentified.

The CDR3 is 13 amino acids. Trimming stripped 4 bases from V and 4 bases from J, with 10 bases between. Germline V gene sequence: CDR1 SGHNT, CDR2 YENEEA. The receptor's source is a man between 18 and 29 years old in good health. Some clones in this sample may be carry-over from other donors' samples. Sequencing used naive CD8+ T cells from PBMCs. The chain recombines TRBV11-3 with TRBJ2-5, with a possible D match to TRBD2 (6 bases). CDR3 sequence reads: CASSSTSRETQYF. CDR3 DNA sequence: TGTGCCAGCAGCTCCACTAGCAGAGAGACCCAGTACTTC.